The 31 T cell receptor beta chains presented below share a single source sample, sequenced in a study of cytomegalovirus exposure and HLA in healthy donors. The PCR employed 60 Vbeta primers together with 13 Jbeta primers. Some clones are missing from TCRdb's copy, which holds only in-frame ones; the method was immunoSEQ multiplex PCR. This table has about 140,000 clones, about four fifths appearing once. The material sequenced was PBMCs. The receptor source for this set is a man aged 18 to 29 in good health and CMV-seropositive.

This chain uses TRBV6-1 with TRBJ1-5; 11 bases map to TRBD1. The V segment lost 7 bases and the J segment 6 bases; nucleotides outside the gene matches: 8. The CDR3 has 15 residues. Germline lookup yields CDR1 MNHNS and CDR2 SASEGT. CDR3 DNA: TGTGCCAGCAACGGGGGACAGGGGGTAGGTCAGCCCCAGCATTTT. Translating it yields CASNGGQGVGQPQHF.

This clone appeared a few times. The chain joins TRBV20-1 to TRBJ2-5; no firm D call. CDR1 DFQATT and CDR2 SNEGSKA come from the germline V gene (reference sequence). With 2 bases removed from V and 4 bases from J, the gap between germline ends came to 5 bases. The CDR3 loop spans 11 amino acids. The CDR3 is CSARNGETQYF. Here the CDR3 DNA reads TGCAGTGCTAGAAACGGAGAGACCCAGTACTTC.

This clone was found once. The genes are TRBV29-1 and TRBJ1-1; 8 bases align to TRBD1. With 5 bases clipped from V and 11 bases from J, the junction kept 10 bases outside the gene matches. The germline V gene has CDR1 SQVTM and CDR2 ANQGSEA. The CDR3 consists of 12 residues. CDR3 loop: CSVRDRLLRAFF. CDR3 nucleotide sequence: TGCAGCGTTCGGGACAGGCTTCTGCGGGCTTTCTTT.

The genes are TRBV27 and TRBJ2-2; 8 bases align to TRBD1. Germline values: CDR1 MNHEY, CDR2 SMNVEV (reference sequence). This CDR3 contains 13 residues. V lost 5 bases, J lost 8 bases, and 4 bases stayed unmatched. For the CDR3, the DNA is TGTGCCAGCAGTAACCGACAGGGGGGGGAGCTGTTTTTT. It specifies CASSNRQGGELFF.

The genes are TRBV28 and TRBJ1-1; TRBD1 matches 9 bases. CDR3 length: 14 residues. V was clipped by 5 bases and J by 6 bases; unmatched bases: 7. Per the germline V gene, CDR1 is MDHEN and CDR2 is SYDVKM. This CDR3 is CASSLGTGQAEAFF. The CDR3 region has the DNA TGTGCCAGCAGTCTCGGGACAGGGCAAGCTGAAGCTTTCTTT.

The rearrangement joins TRBV7-9 to TRBJ1-1; possibly TRBD1 for D (5 bases). Per the germline V gene, CDR1 is SEHNR and CDR2 is FQNEAQ (reference sequence). The V and J ends lost 3 bases and 1 base respectively, with 18 bases between them. The CDR3 has 17 residues. The CDR3 DNA reads as TGTGCCAGCAGCTTCAGGGTCGATAACGTAGGGAACACTGAAGCTTTCTTT. It encodes CASSFRVDNVGNTEAFF.

The gene calls are TRBV27 and TRBJ2-7; 11 positions match TRBD1. Germline V gives CDR1 MNHEY, CDR2 SMNVEV (reference sequence). V lost 5 bases, J lost 4 bases, and 4 bases stayed unmatched. This CDR3 is built from 14 residues. The DNA for the CDR3 is TGTGCCAGCAGTCGGACAGGGGGCCGGTACGAGCAGTACTTC. Residues: CASSRTGGRYEQYF.

The rearrangement links TRBV4-1 to TRBJ2-1; 15 nucleotides line up with TRBD2. This CDR3 comprises 21 residues. CDR1 MGHRA and CDR2 YSYEKL come from the germline V gene. The V and J ends lost 4 bases and 6 bases, in that order; junction bases with no gene match: 19. The CDR3 reads CASSPRRVERTSGRAFNEQFF. CDR3 DNA: TGCGCCAGCAGCCCCCGGAGGGTAGAGCGGACTAGCGGGAGGGCCTTCAATGAGCAGTTCTTC.

With respect to this clone: Other DNA variants within this sample encode the same CDR3. The rearrangement uses TRBV6-5 and TRBJ1-5; D is perhaps TRBD1 (6 bases). The CDR3 contains 13 residues. CDR1 is MNHEY and CDR2 is SVGAGI in the germline V gene. V was shortened by 5 bases and J by 3 bases, with 8 bases between the two germline ends. The CDR3 here is CASSRTVNQPQHF. The CDR3 DNA reads TGTGCCAGCAGTCGGACAGTCAATCAGCCCCAGCATTTT.

The chain has TRBV5-1 and TRBJ2-5; the match to TRBD2 covers 7 bases. Germline V lookup: CDR1 SGHRS, CDR2 YFSETQ. The CDR3 consists of 13 residues. Trimming cost V 4 bases and J 4 bases; bases outside gene matches: 4. DNA of the CDR3: TGCGCCAGCAGCCCCGGACTAGTAGAGACCCAGTACTTC. Protein product: CASSPGLVETQYF.

The chain is built from TRBV7-9 and TRBJ2-5, with TRBD1 matching 7 bases. The better agreement between TRBJ2-7 and the DNA end casts doubt on the J call. This CDR3 is built from 15 residues. Germline assignment: CDR1 SEHNR and CDR2 FQNEAQ (reference sequence). CDR3 in amino acids: CASSSQTGRDFEQYF. CDR3 coding DNA: TGTGCCAGCAGCTCACAGACAGGGAGAGACTTCGAGCAGTACTTC.

This clone came up once. The rearrangement joins TRBV5-1 to TRBJ2-1, with D perhaps TRBD1 (6 bases). V lost 4 bases and J lost 2, with 10 bases in between. CDR1 SGHRS and CDR2 YFSETQ come from the germline V gene. CDR3 length: 14 residues. The CDR3 region has the DNA TGCGCCAGCAGCCACAGGGTAACCTACAATGAGCAGTTCTTC. It is translated as CASSHRVTYNEQFF.

V is TRBV25-1 and J is TRBJ1-4, with D unresolved. There are 16 residues in the CDR3. Germline assignment: CDR1 MGHDK and CDR2 SYGVNS. With 9 bases removed from V and 4 bases from J, the gap between germline ends came to 21 bases. The CDR3 DNA reads TGTGCCAGACGATACGAAACAAGGAGAGGTAATGAAAAACTGTTTTTT. Residues: CARRYETRRGNEKLFF.

The chain combines TRBV30 with TRBJ1-4, with 10 bases that match TRBD1. Germline CDR1 reads GTSNPN; CDR2 reads SVGIG (reference sequence). V was pared by 3 bases and J by 7 bases, with 5 bases of the junction left unmatched. This CDR3 is built from 14 residues. CDR3: CAWSLRQGAEKLFF. The CDR3 DNA reads TGTGCCTGGAGCCTTCGACAGGGGGCTGAAAAACTGTTTTTT.

This clone was picked up one time. The chain joins TRBV6-1 to TRBJ2-7; weak D call: TRBD1 (6 bases). The V gene's germline CDR1 is MNHNS and CDR2 SASEGT. The CDR3 totals 11 residues. Trimming stripped 8 bases from V and 5 bases from J, with 10 bases between. The CDR3 DNA reads TGTGCCAGCCCCTCAGGGGACGAGCAGTACTTC. It translates to CASPSGDEQYF.

The V and J genes are TRBV2 and TRBJ1-4, with 8 bases fitting TRBD1. Trimming cost V 7 bases and J 3 bases; bases outside gene matches: 4. CDR1 SNHLY and CDR2 FYNNEI come from the germline V gene. This CDR3 spans 14 amino acids. The CDR3 loop is CASIYRGSNEKLFF. The CDR3 DNA is TGTGCCAGCATTTACAGGGGGTCTAATGAAAAACTGTTTTTT.

In the case of this clone: Germline and junction disagree at one end, which may indicate a read error. The rearrangement uses TRBV28 and TRBJ1-2, with 10 bases aligning to TRBD1. Per germline, CDR1 MDHEN and CDR2 SYDVKM. The CDR3 loop spans 16 amino acids. CDR3 sequence: CASSLSVDRGLYGYTF. The CDR3 coding sequence is TGTGCCAGTAGTTTATCCGTCGACAGGGGGCTCTATGGCTACACCTTC.

V and J are TRBV28 and TRBJ2-7; the match to TRBD1 covers 7 bases. Germline V gene sequence: CDR1 MDHEN, CDR2 SYDVKM. The CDR3 is made up of 14 amino acids. After removal of 3 bases from V and 7 bases from J, the junction contained 9 bases not matched to a gene. The CDR3 DNA is TGTGCCAGCAGTTTGCCCGACAGGGTGGGGGAGCAGTACTTC. As protein: CASSLPDRVGEQYF.

The V call is TRBV29-1, the J call TRBJ2-1; the match to TRBD2 covers 9 bases. The junction had 12 bases not matched to a gene; V was cut back by 6 bases and J by 9 bases. This CDR3 is 14 amino acids long. CDR1 and CDR2 (germline): SQVTM, ANQGSEA. The CDR3 reads CSVVSGSTRGEQFF. CDR3 nucleotide sequence: TGCAGCGTCGTTAGCGGGAGTACAAGGGGTGAGCAGTTCTTC.

This chain joins TRBV12-5 and TRBJ1-1, with 10 bases fitting TRBD1. Germline CDR1 LGHNT, CDR2 FRNRAP. CDR3 length: 12 amino acids. V lost 1 base, J lost 10 bases, and 0 bases stayed unmatched. In nucleotides, the CDR3 is TGTGCTAGTGGTTTGGGACAGGGGGCAGCTTTCTTT. Translating it yields CASGLGQGAAFF.

This chain links TRBV7-2 with TRBJ2-1, with D maybe TRBD2 (6 bases). Germline-derived CDR1 and CDR2 are SGHTA and FQGNSA. This CDR3 is built from 14 residues. V was trimmed by 1 base and J by 10 bases, leaving 14 bases between them. In DNA, the CDR3 is TGTGCCAGCAGCTTAGACGGGGGAGTTGACGAGCAGTTCTTC. It translates to CASSLDGGVDEQFF.

This chain links TRBV7-8 with TRBJ2-1; a possible D gene is TRBD1 (6 bases). Between the trimmed V and J ends, which lost 3 bases and 0 bases, there was a span of 12 bases. This CDR3 spans 16 amino acids. Germline CDR1 is SGHVS and CDR2 is FQNEAQ. For the CDR3, the DNA is TGTGCCAGCAGCTTGTACAGGGTAAGCTCCTACAATGAGCAGTTCTTC. The encoded protein is CASSLYRVSSYNEQFF.

In its sample, this clone was seen once. The chain uses TRBV5-4 and TRBJ1-2; 10 bases align to TRBD1. J gave up 6 bases and V 5 bases, and 7 bases lay outside the gene matches. Germline values: CDR1 SGHNT, CDR2 YYREEE (reference sequence). This CDR3 region has 14 residues. CDR3 sequence reads: CASRFGTGADGYTF. In nucleotides, the CDR3 is TGTGCCAGCAGGTTTGGGACAGGGGCGGATGGCTACACCTTC.

V usage is TRBV10-3 and J usage is TRBJ2-1; 11 bases are a match to TRBD2. Germline-derived CDR1 and CDR2 are ENHRY and SYGVKD. The CDR3 extends over 18 amino acids. With 2 bases clipped from V and 1 base from J, the junction kept 7 bases outside the gene matches. The CDR3 coding sequence is TGTGCCATCAGTGAGCTAGGTCTAGCGGGAGGTTCCTACAATGAGCAGTTCTTC. Translating gives CAISELGLAGGSYNEQFF.

CDR3 protein: CASSLEGTSREKLFF. The CDR3, as DNA: TGCGCCAGCAGCTTGGAAGGGACTAGCCGTGAAAAACTGTTTTTT. The V call is TRBV5-1, the J call TRBJ1-4, with TRBD1 as a possible D gene (5 bases). V lost 0 bases and J lost 7, with 13 bases in between. In germline, CDR1 is SGHRS, CDR2 YFSETQ. CDR3 length: 15 residues.

The chain carries TRBV4-1 and TRBJ2-7; 9 nucleotides line up with TRBD2. Trimming at V came to 5 bases and at J to 7 bases, leaving 24 bases not matched to a gene. The germline V gene has CDR1 MGHRA and CDR2 YSYEKL. The CDR3 consists of 19 residues. CDR3 loop: CASSAYISPGAGGPQEQYF. CDR3 DNA sequence: TGCGCCAGCAGCGCCTACATCTCCCCCGGTGCGGGAGGGCCTCAGGAGCAGTACTTC.

V usage is TRBV5-6 and J usage is TRBJ2-7, with 7 bases matching TRBD2. Germline V lookup: CDR1 SGHDT, CDR2 YYEEEE. This CDR3 contains 15 residues. The V gene end was trimmed by 3 bases and the J gene end by 0 bases; junction bases not matched to a gene: 6. CDR3 sequence reads: CASSSLSGTSYEQYF. In DNA form, the CDR3 reads TGTGCCAGCAGCTCTCTAAGCGGGACCTCCTACGAGCAGTACTTC.

This sequence joins TRBV30 and TRBJ1-4; D is unclear. V dropped 2 bases and J dropped 16 bases, with 14 bases sitting between them. CDR1 and CDR2 (germline): GTSNPN, SVGIG (reference sequence). This CDR3 spans 11 amino acids. This CDR3 reads CAWSYMKTGFF. The CDR3 DNA sequence: TGTGCCTGGAGTTACATGAAGACTGGGTTTTTT.

This sequence joins TRBV5-5 and TRBJ2-7, with D perhaps TRBD1 (6 bases). Germline loops: CDR1 SGHKS, CDR2 YYEKEE (reference sequence). The CDR3 loop spans 15 amino acids. V dropped 4 bases and J dropped 2 bases, with 16 bases sitting between them. DNA of the CDR3: TGTGCCAGCAGCATGGCCGGGACAAAAACCTACGAGCAGTACTTC. As protein: CASSMAGTKTYEQYF.

The gene calls are TRBV11-3 and TRBJ2-7, with D possibly being TRBD1 (6 bases). CDR1 SGHNT and CDR2 YENEEA come from the germline V gene. The CDR3 extends over 15 amino acids. V lost 5 bases and J lost 6, with 20 bases in between. This chain's CDR3 is CASSAKPNMGAEQYF. The DNA for the CDR3 is TGTGCCAGCAGCGCGAAACCGAACATGGGGGCCGAGCAGTACTTC.

The J gene is TRBJ2-7, the V gene TRBV10-1; TRBD1 agrees at 8 bases. Germline CDR1 and CDR2: WNHNN and SYGVQD (reference sequence). The CDR3 runs to 14 residues. V shed 5 bases and J 1 base; nucleotides not matched to a gene: 4. CDR3 bases: TGCGCCAGCAGTCCAGGGGGCCGATCCTACGAGCAGTACTTC. Its protein product is CASSPGGRSYEQYF.